This T cell receptor (beta chain) was profiled in a study of response to subunit inactivated influenza vaccine. This clonotype was seen more than once but under ten times. The antigen remains unidentified. The length of the CDR3 is 17 residues. Trimming cost V 3 bases and J 1 base, with 15 bases left between them. CDR1 and CDR2 (germline): SGHVS, FQNEAQ. Study-wide results and caveats: The authors offered the suggestion that each seasonal influenza vaccination recruits few new T cells.

From the RT-PCR reads, TCRdb called clonotypes with MiXCR, one entry per CDR3 protein. The sample carries more than 400,000 distinct CDR3 sequences, around 7.9% recorded once. The TCR comes from a man between 45 and 75 years old who received an inactivated influenza vaccine. V is TRBV7-8 and J is TRBJ2-2; D perhaps matches TRBD2 (6 bases). Source: PBMCs from blood, taken less than 25 months after vaccination. CDR3 amino acids: CASSLLGGIGNTGELFF. In DNA, the CDR3 is TGTGCCAGCAGCTTGCTGGGGGGTATTGGGAACACCGGGGAGCTGTTTTTT.